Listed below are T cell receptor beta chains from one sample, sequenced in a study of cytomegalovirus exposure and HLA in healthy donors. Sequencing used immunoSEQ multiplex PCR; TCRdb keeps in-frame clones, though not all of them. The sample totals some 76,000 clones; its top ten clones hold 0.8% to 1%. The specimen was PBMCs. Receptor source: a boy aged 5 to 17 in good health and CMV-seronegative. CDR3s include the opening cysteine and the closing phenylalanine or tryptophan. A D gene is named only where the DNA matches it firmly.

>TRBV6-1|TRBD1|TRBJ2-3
TGTGCCAGCAGTGTAGGGCAGGGGGCAGATACGCAGTATTTT
CASSVGQGADTQYF
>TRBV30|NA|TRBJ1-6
TGTGCCTGGAGTGTCACAGCTTCACCCCTCCACTTT
CAWSVTASPLHF
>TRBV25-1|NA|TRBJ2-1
TGTGCCAGCAGTGAATCCGGGGGGCCCTACAATGAGCAGTTCTTC
CASSESGGPYNEQFF
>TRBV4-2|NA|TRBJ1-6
TGTGCCAGCAGCCAAGAAAGGCTCGGACGGGGGACGGATAATTCACCCCTCCACTTT
CASSQERLGRGTDNSPLHF
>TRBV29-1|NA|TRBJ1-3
TGCAGCGTTGAAGACCCCGCGAAATCTGGAAACACCATATATTTT
CSVEDPAKSGNTIYF
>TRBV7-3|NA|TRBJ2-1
TGTGCCAGCAGCTTATATGGAGCTAGCTCGGTCTCCGACAATGAGCAGTTCTTC
CASSLYGASSVSDNEQFF
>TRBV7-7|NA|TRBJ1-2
TGTGCCAGCATCTTGGCACCCGATTATGGCTACACCTTC
CASILAPDYGYTF
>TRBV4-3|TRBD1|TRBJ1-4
TGCGCCAGCAGCCAAGTCTTGGGACAGGGGGGAGAAAAACTGTTTTTT
CASSQVLGQGGEKLFF
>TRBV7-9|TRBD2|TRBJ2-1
TGTGCCAGCAGCTTTAGCGGGGGGTACAATGAGCAGTTCTTC
CASSFSGGYNEQFF
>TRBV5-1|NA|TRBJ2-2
TGCGCCAGCAGCCCAGGGGATCGGGCCACCGGGGAGCTGTTTTTT
CASSPGDRATGELFF
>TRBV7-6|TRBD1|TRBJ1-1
TGTGCCAGCTCCCCCCGGGACAGGGAGCCCTTCTTT
CASSPRDREPFF
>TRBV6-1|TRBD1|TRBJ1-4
TGTGCCAGCAGAATACCCGGGACAGTTAATGAAAAACTGTTTTTT
CASRIPGTVNEKLFF
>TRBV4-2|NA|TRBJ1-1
TGTGCCAGCAAATTGTTCTACCGGGGGGCCCGGCCGGGCACTGAAGCTTTCTTT
CASKLFYRGARPGTEAFF
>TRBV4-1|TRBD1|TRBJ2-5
TGCGCCAGCAGCCAAGATGGAACAGGGGGTTTAAAAGAGACCCAGTACTTC
CASSQDGTGGLKETQYF
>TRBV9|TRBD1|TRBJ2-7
TGTGCCAGCAGTCTGGATGGGACAGGGGTCTACGAGCAGTACTTC
CASSLDGTGVYEQYF
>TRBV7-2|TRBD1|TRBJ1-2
TGTGCCAGCAGCTTAGATTCAGGACAGGGTCGCTATGGCTACACCTTC
CASSLDSGQGRYGYTF
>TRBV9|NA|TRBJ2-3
TGTGCCAGCAGCGTGACTGGCTACTCCCCAGATACGCAGTATTTT
CASSVTGYSPDTQYF
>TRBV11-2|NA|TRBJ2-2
TGTGCCAGCAGCTTACAGGGGTCTTACACCGGGGAGCTGTTTTTT
CASSLQGSYTGELFF
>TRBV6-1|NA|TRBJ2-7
TGTGCCAGCAGTGAGGGCATTTCCTACGAGCAGTACTTC
CASSEGISYEQYF
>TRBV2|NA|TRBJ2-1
TGTGCCAGCATGGCATCGGGAGTGGGGAATGAGCAGTTCTTC
CASMASGVGNEQFF
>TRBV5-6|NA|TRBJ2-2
TGTGCCAGCAGCCGAGGAACCGGGGAGCTGTTTTTT
CASSRGTGELFF
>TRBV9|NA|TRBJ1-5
TGTGCCAGCAGCTCCCGGGGGGGTAACCAGCCCCAGCATTTT
CASSSRGGNQPQHF
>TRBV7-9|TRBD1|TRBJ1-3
TGTGCCAGCAGCTTGGACAGGGGAGAGGGAGGAAACACCATATATTTT
CASSLDRGEGGNTIYF
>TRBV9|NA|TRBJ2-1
TGTGCCAGCAGCGTTTACGTGAGCGGTAGTGAGCAGTTCTTC
CASSVYVSGSEQFF
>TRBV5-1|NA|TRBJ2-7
TGCGCCAGCAGCTTGGAAGGGGGATACTCTTTACCCGGTCCCTACGAGCAGTACTTC
CASSLEGGYSLPGPYEQYF
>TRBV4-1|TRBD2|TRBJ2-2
TGCGCCAGCAGCCAGCCTAGCGGGAGGGCTTTCGGACTGAACACCGGGGAGCTGTTTTTT
CASSQPSGRAFGLNTGELFF
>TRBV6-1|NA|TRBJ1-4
TGTGCCAGCAGTGTATCCAGCGGCCCACTGGCTGAAAAACTGTTTTTT
CASSVSSGPLAEKLFF
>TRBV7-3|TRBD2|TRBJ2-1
TGTGCCAGCAGCTTAGGGACTAGTGCCTACAATGAGCAGTTCTTC
CASSLGTSAYNEQFF
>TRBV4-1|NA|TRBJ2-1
TGCGCCAGCAGGTCCGACAATGAGCAGTTCTTC
CASRSDNEQFF
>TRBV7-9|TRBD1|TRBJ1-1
TGTGCCAGCAGCTTAGACTCCTGGACAGGGGATACTGAAGCTTTCTTT
CASSLDSWTGDTEAFF
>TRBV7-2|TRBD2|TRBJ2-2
TGTGCCAGCAGCTTAACTAGCGGAGCGAACACCGGGGAGCTGTTTTTT
CASSLTSGANTGELFF
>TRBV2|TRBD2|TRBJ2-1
TGTGCCAGCAGCGAATATGCGGGAGGGGGGAATGAGCAGTTCTTC
CASSEYAGGGNEQFF
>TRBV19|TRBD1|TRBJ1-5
TGTGCCAGTAGTGAAAGTTCCGGGACAGATAATCAGCCCCAGCATTTT
CASSESSGTDNQPQHF
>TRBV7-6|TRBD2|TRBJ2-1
TGTGCCAGCAGCACTAGCGGGAGGGCGAATGAGCAGTTCTTC
CASSTSGRANEQFF